This TCR beta chain originates from a study of cytomegalovirus exposure and HLA in healthy donors. In the PCR, 60 Vbeta and 13 Jbeta primers were used. Only in-frame clones appear in the TCRdb table, and some are missing; sequencing was by immunoSEQ multiplex PCR. Here the sample spans 98,000 or so clones, around three quarters being singletons. Comment on this clone: Its antigen remains unidentified.

Germline V lookup: CDR1 GTSNPN, CDR2 SVGIG (reference sequence). Trimming took off 0 bases at V and 11 bases at J, with 7 bases between the two ends. CDR3 length equals 11 residues. Regarding the study as a whole: Both high specificity and high sensitivity reportedly marked the classifier's diagnosis of cytomegalovirus status. Prior analysis indicated that the majority of TCR beta V segments exhibited productivity approximately 90% or approximately 30% of the time. Fewer N-insertions (relative to the roughly 630-donor mean) were reportedly seen in an Asian-associated ancestry cluster in a later analysis.

The sequence was obtained from a young woman in good health and CMV-seropositive. The chain has TRBV30 and TRBJ1-4; D remains ambiguous. The source material was PBMCs. The CDR3 here is CAWSVQQKLFF. CDR3 DNA: TGTGCCTGGAGTGTACAGCAGAAACTGTTTTTT.